The 23 T cell receptor beta chains listed next were all sequenced from one sample in a study of blood T cells in healthy people across ages. PCR was performed a second time for 7 to 11 cycles using a sample-barcoded 5' primer and a J-beta primer mix. From the 5' RACE reads, TCRdb called clonotypes with MiXCR, one entry per CDR3 protein. The sample lists over a million distinct CDR3 sequences, 40% to 45% occurring once. The sample taken for sequencing was blood. Source of these receptors: a woman aged 18-29 years in good health.

In the case of this clonotype: The junction departs from the called germline gene at one end, perhaps through a read error. V is TRBV29-1 and J is TRBJ1-4; D remains unclear. Looked up from germline, CDR1 is SQVTM and CDR2 is ANQGSEA. There are 10 residues in the CDR3. The CDR3 sequence: CSVEGEKLSF. The DNA of the CDR3 is TGCAGCGTTGAGGGAGAAAAACTGTCTTTT.

The gene calls are TRBV15 and TRBJ2-1; D is unresolved. The CDR3 covers 16 residues. Germline lookup yields CDR1 LNHNV and CDR2 YYDKDF (reference sequence). V was trimmed by 0 bases and J by 9 bases, leaving 18 bases between them. The CDR3 spells CATSREGAGSNPEQFF. DNA for the CDR3: TGTGCCACCAGCAGAGAAGGTGCAGGCTCCAACCCTGAGCAGTTCTTC.

The rearrangement uses TRBV7-2 and TRBJ1-2; D remains unclear. V dropped 1 base and J dropped 5 bases, with 14 bases sitting between them. This CDR3 spans 15 amino acids. CDR1 and CDR2 (germline): SGHTA, FQGNSA. Here the CDR3 DNA reads TGTGCCAGCAGCTTAGGCCCCCCGGGTACTTATGGCTACACCTTC. As protein: CASSLGPPGTYGYTF.

V usage is TRBV5-1 and J usage is TRBJ2-5, with D possibly being TRBD1 or TRBD2 (5 bases each). The tail of the sequence fits TRBJ2-7 better, so the J call may be wrong. CDR1 is SGHRS, CDR2 YFSETQ, per germline. This CDR3 region has 16 residues. The CDR3 region is CASSLLIGTSNHEQYF. As DNA, the CDR3 is TGCGCCAGCAGCTTGTTAATCGGGACCAGCAACCACGAGCAGTACTTC.

The chain couples TRBV25-1 to TRBJ1-6; the D gene is possibly TRBD1 (5 bases). The CDR3 length is 14 residues. Germline V gene lookup returns CDR1 MGHDK and CDR2 SYGVNS. V shed 6 bases and J shed 2 bases, with 8 bases lying between them. The CDR3, as DNA: TGTGCCAGCAGGGACACGACCTATAATTCACCCCTCCACTTT. Residues: CASRDTTYNSPLHF. Full variable domain (remainder filled in from reference TRBV25-1 and TRBJ1-6): EADIYQTPRYLVIGTGKKITLECSQTMGHDKMYWYQQDPGMELHLIHYSYGVNSTEKGDLSSESTVSRIRTEHFPLTLESARPSHTSQYLCASRDTTYNSPLHFGNGTRLTVT.

This sequence joins TRBV6-2 or TRBV6-3 and TRBJ2-5; TRBD2 matches 7 bases. CDR3 size: 16 residues. With 1 base clipped from V and 2 bases from J, the junction kept 7 bases outside the gene matches. Germline assignment: CDR1 MNHEY and CDR2 SVGEGT. CDR3 amino acids: CASSYWPRRGQETQYF. CDR3 nucleotide sequence: TGTGCCAGCAGTTACTGGCCTCGGCGGGGGCAAGAGACCCAGTACTTC.

This clonotype was detected only a few times. The chain joins TRBV20-1 to TRBJ2-4, with 9 bases identical to TRBD1. The DNA end is more similar to TRBJ2-7, so the J call may be wrong. In germline, CDR1 is DFQATT, CDR2 SNEGSKA (reference sequence). The CDR3 extends over 12 amino acids. The CDR3 reads CSAGDREYEQYF. In DNA form, the CDR3 reads TGCAGTGCGGGGGACAGGGAGTACGAGCAGTACTTC.

This sequence joins TRBV6-5 and TRBJ2-3; D is uncertain. V shed 7 bases and J shed 2 bases, with 16 bases lying between them. This CDR3 region has 15 residues. CDR1 is MNHEY, CDR2 SVGAGI, per germline. The CDR3: CASTNRRKNTDTQYF. In nucleotides, the CDR3 is TGTGCCAGCACCAATAGGCGTAAGAACACAGATACGCAGTATTTT.

This clonotype is a singleton in its sample. The chain is built from TRBV13 and TRBJ2-3, with D perhaps assigned TRBD1 or TRBD2 (6 bases each). The CDR3 length is 16 residues. The V and J ends lost 4 bases and 3 bases respectively, with 17 bases between them. The germline V gene encodes CDR1 PRHDT and CDR2 FYEKMQ (reference sequence). The CDR3 sequence: CASSSWGVRGTDTQYF. CDR3 DNA sequence: TGTGCCAGCAGCTCCTGGGGGGTCAGGGGTACAGATACGCAGTATTTT.

This clonotype was detected ten times or more. The genes are TRBV29-1 and TRBJ2-3; no definite D call. With 1 base removed from V and 0 bases from J, the gap between germline ends came to 5 bases. This CDR3 region has 13 residues. From germline, CDR1 is SQVTM and CDR2 ANQGSEA. In nucleotides, the CDR3 is TGCAGCGTTGAAGGGTTAAGCACAGATACGCAGTATTTT. It codes for CSVEGLSTDTQYF.

A word on this clonotype: Germline and junction disagree at one end, which may indicate a read error. The V gene is TRBV4-1, the J gene TRBJ1-1; D unclear. In germline, CDR1 is MGHRA, CDR2 YSYEKL. CDR3 length: 15 residues. Here the CDR3 reads CASREVGPAGTKAFF. The CDR3 bases are TGCGCCAGCAGGGAGGTAGGGCCTGCGGGCACTAAAGCTTTCTTT.

The chain couples TRBV7-2 to TRBJ2-2; D is unclear. Trimming pared 2 bases from V and 4 bases from J, leaving 11 bases between. Germline CDR1 reads SGHTA; CDR2 reads FQGNSA. CDR3 length: 15 amino acids. The CDR3 spells CASSLRTLRTGELFF. In DNA form, the CDR3 reads TGTGCCAGCAGCTTAAGAACCCTTCGCACCGGGGAGCTGTTTTTT.

J is TRBJ2-7 and V is TRBV11-2; D unresolved. The J call is uncertain, as TRBJ2-5 better fits the DNA end. CDR3 length: 13 amino acids. Germline CDR1 and CDR2: SGHAT and FQNNGV. DNA of the CDR3: TGTGCCAGCAACACACTGTTAGAGGAGACCCAGTACTTC. Protein: CASNTLLEETQYF.

The genes are TRBV30 and TRBJ1-2; 8 nucleotides line up with TRBD1. V lost 2 bases, J lost 13 bases, and 6 bases stayed unmatched. CDR1 GTSNPN and CDR2 SVGIG come from the germline V gene (reference sequence). The CDR3 contains 11 residues. The CDR3 DNA reads as TGTGCCTGGAGTCCCTTGACAGGGGCCACCTTC. This sequence encodes CAWSPLTGATF.

The V gene is TRBV20-1, the J gene TRBJ1-1; a possible D gene is TRBD1 (5 bases). Trimming shortened V by 1 base and J by 6 bases, and 15 bases separated the two germline ends. The V gene's germline CDR1 is DFQATT and CDR2 SNEGSKA (reference sequence). This CDR3 contains 14 residues. As DNA, the CDR3 is TGCAGTGCTAGAGGGGCAGGGACCTCCCCTGAAGCTTTCTTT. It translates to CSARGAGTSPEAFF.

This clonotype turned up a few times. The rearrangement links TRBV27 to TRBJ1-5; the D gene is possibly TRBD1 (5 bases). The V and J ends lost 3 bases and 5 bases respectively, with 8 bases between them. The CDR3 has 13 amino acids. Per the germline V gene, CDR1 is MNHEY and CDR2 is SMNVEV (reference sequence). CDR3 nucleotide sequence: TGTGCCAGCAGTTTCTCCAGGGATCAGCCCCAGCATTTT. This gives the protein CASSFSRDQPQHF.

This rearrangement joins TRBV3-1 to TRBJ2-7; D gene uncertain. Germline V gene sequence: CDR1 LGHDT, CDR2 YNNKEL (reference sequence). The CDR3 loop spans 15 amino acids. V lost 0 bases and J 5 bases, leaving 14 bases between the germline ends. CDR3 nucleotides: TGTGCCAGCAGCCAAGAAATTAGGCCCCTTCACGAGCAGTACTTC. Protein product: CASSQEIRPLHEQYF.

The chain carries TRBV5-4 and TRBJ1-5; 11 bases match TRBD1. Trimming removed 7 bases from V and 5 bases from J; junction bases left unmatched: 8. The CDR3 has 15 amino acids. Looked up from germline, CDR1 is SGHNT and CDR2 is YYREEE (reference sequence). This chain's CDR3 is CASGRTGGSDQPQHF. The CDR3 bases are TGTGCCAGCGGGAGGACAGGGGGCTCCGATCAGCCCCAGCATTTT.

V and J are TRBV6-1 and TRBJ1-5; D remains unclear. V lost 2 bases, J lost 9 bases, and 8 bases lay in between. Per germline, CDR1 MNHNS and CDR2 SASEGT. The CDR3 consists of 12 residues. Here the CDR3 reads CASSELGGPQHF. Written as DNA, the CDR3 is TGTGCCAGCAGTGAATTGGGAGGGCCCCAGCATTTT.

This clonotype turned up a few times. V and J are TRBV20-1 and TRBJ2-5; 11 positions match TRBD2. The last part of the DNA fits TRBJ2-7 better; the J call may be wrong. There are 13 residues in the CDR3. In germline, CDR1 is DFQATT, CDR2 SNEGSKA (reference sequence). The CDR3 DNA is TGCAGTGCCACCGGGACTAGCGGCTACGAGCAGTACTTC. This sequence encodes CSATGTSGYEQYF.

The V gene is TRBV7-9, the J gene TRBJ2-2; TRBD2 matches 8 bases. The J segment lost 2 bases and the V segment lost 5 bases, leaving 10 bases of the junction unmatched. There are 17 residues in the CDR3. The V gene's germline CDR1 is SEHNR and CDR2 FQNEAQ (reference sequence). The CDR3 reads CASSPPAGGPNTGELFF. Here the CDR3 DNA reads TGTGCCAGCAGCCCCCCTGCGGGAGGCCCCAACACCGGGGAGCTGTTTTTT.

The chain is built from TRBV28 and TRBJ1-5; TRBD1 might be the D (6 bases). Trimming removed 10 bases from V and 0 bases from J, with 13 bases in between. Germline V CDR1 and CDR2: MDHEN, SYDVKM. The CDR3 covers 14 residues. DNA for the CDR3: TGTGCCACCTCCAGGGGAAATAGCAATCAGCCCCAGCATTTT. Residues: CATSRGNSNQPQHF.

The rearrangement links TRBV4-1 to TRBJ1-2, with 7 bases matching TRBD1. V was clipped by 6 bases and J by 6 bases; unmatched bases: 10. The CDR3 spans 14 residues. Germline CDR1 reads MGHRA; CDR2 reads YSYEKL. The CDR3 loop reads CASRTVTGTHGYTF. The CDR3 nucleotides are TGCGCCAGCAGAACGGTGACAGGGACCCATGGCTACACCTTC.